This T cell receptor beta chain was identified during a study of OX40 agonist ivuxolimab in advanced cancers. The study in broad terms: The costimulatory receptor OX40 (CD134) was targeted by ivuxolimab, a fully human IgG2 agonistic monoclonal antibody. Patients were allowed to have had prior anti-PD-1, anti-PD-L1 or anti-CTLA-4 therapy, and 40% to 45% of the dose-escalation patients had previously received checkpoint inhibitors. Intravenous ivuxolimab was administered to patients every 2 weeks at six dose levels: 0.01, 0.1, 0.3, 1.5, 3 and 10 mg/kg. The point of sequencing TCRbeta in the periphery was to test whether ivuxolimab changed TCR sequence diversity and drove clonal T-cell expansion. In the dose-escalation cohort, roughly 82% of patients were male, and the mean age was approximately 60 years with a range of roughly 23 to 79. Partial responses were achieved by three dose-escalation patients, of whom one had hepatocellular carcinoma and two had cutaneous melanoma. Among the roughly 50 dose-escalation patients, approximately 20 had hepatocellular carcinoma, 15 melanoma, 9 renal cell carcinoma and 9 head and neck cancer. The paper reports the monotherapy dose-escalation portion (N of about 51 patients) of the phase I ivuxolimab trial.

The CDR3, cysteine through phenylalanine, is 17 amino acids long. Only the CDR3 DNA stays, 51 bases, in frame from base 1. Clipping removes 0 bases from V and 3 bases from J, with 8 as the unmatched junction base count. Reading the germline V gene gives CDR1 SGDLS and CDR2 YYNGEE. Genomic DNA was extracted from sorted cells for sequencing of the TCRbeta CDR3 region. The immunoSEQ Assay was used to sequence the TCRbeta CDR3 regions. In its TCRdb copy, this immuneACCESS table keeps in-frame sequences only and misses some clones. Where compared with another copy, unresolved V genes explain less than half of these, and the others have no known cause. The sample records some 80,000 clones, approximately 94% of which are singletons. Of the sample, roughly 4.9% falls within the top ten clones. Remarks on this clone: The antigen this receptor binds is unknown. No quality values exist for individual bases; no much larger clone is one base distant.

The trial excluded patients who had a history of autoimmune disease or who were on systemic immunosuppression. In every dose cohort, peripheral blood was drawn for TCR sequencing at baseline, cycle 4 day 1, and cycle 7 day 1. Samples were obtained from an open-label, multicenter, first-in-human phase I dose-escalation trial of ivuxolimab. The trial enrolled adults with locally advanced or metastatic head and neck squamous cell, hepatocellular, melanoma or renal cell carcinoma. CD4+ and CD8+ T cells were sorted separately from peripheral blood before TCR sequencing. Study-wide conclusions, independent of this receptor: After ivuxolimab, CD8+ T cells had more expanded clones than CD4+ T cells on average. Which antigens the clonally expanded peripheral T cells were specific for was not determined. At doses of 0.1 to 3.0 mg/kg, clonal expansion of both CD4+ and CD8+ blood T cells was observed from baseline to week 6. Low levels of normalized T-cell clonal expansion were also seen in some patients who did not respond. Partial responders in the 0.1-3.0 mg/kg groups had among the lowest normalized peripheral clonal expansion, especially among CD8+ T cells.

Here the sequenced sample was CD4+ or CD8+ T cells sorted from blood, taken in a trial of the OX40 agonist ivuxolimab. This TCR derives from an adult with an advanced solid tumor such as melanoma, head and neck, liver or kidney cancer. Recombination linked TRBV9 to TRBJ1-1; 10 central bases correspond to TRBD1. The base sequence is TGTGCCAGCAGCGTAGGGCTCGACAGGGGGCGAGACACTGAAGCTTTCTTT. The translation is CASSVGLDRGRDTEAFF. The reference TRBV9 and TRBJ1-1 proteins fill in what lies around the CDR3, so the full variable domain reads DSGVTQTPKHLITATGQRVTLRCSPRSGDLSVYWYQQSLDQGLQFLIQYYNGEERAKGNILERFSAQQFPDLHSELNLSSLELGDSALYFCASSVGLDRGRDTEAFFGQGTRLTVV.